This TCR beta chain was recovered during a study of T cells in Graves' hyperthyroidism and ophthalmopathy. The V segment lost 4 bases and the J segment 2 bases; nucleotides outside the gene matches: 7. Germline V gives CDR1 SGHRS, CDR2 YFSETQ. CDR3 size: 16 residues. It was RNA transcripts that yielded the amplified TCR beta CDR3 regions. Primed by the HTBI set, a first-round RT-PCR was run on the TCR CDR3. TCRdb reanalysed the multiplex PCR reads using MiXCR and keeps one entry per CDR3 protein. The sample yields roughly 500,000 distinct CDR3 sequences, over 35% seen once. This chain uses TRBV5-1 with TRBJ2-2, with 8 bases aligning to TRBD1. The source is an adult woman with Graves' disease, either hyperthyroidism or ophthalmopathy (not recorded which). The sequenced sample consisted of peripheral blood or thyroid tissue (not recorded which). For the CDR3, the DNA is TGCGCCAGCAGCAGCCAGGGGGCTGGAAACACCGGGGAGCTGTTTTTT. Translating gives CASSSQGAGNTGELFF.